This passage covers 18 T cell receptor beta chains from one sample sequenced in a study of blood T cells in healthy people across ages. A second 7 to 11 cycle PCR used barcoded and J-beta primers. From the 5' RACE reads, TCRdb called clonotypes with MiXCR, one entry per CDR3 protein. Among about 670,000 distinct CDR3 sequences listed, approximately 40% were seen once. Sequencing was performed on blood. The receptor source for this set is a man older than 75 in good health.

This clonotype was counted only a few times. The CDR3 region has the DNA TGTGCCAGCAGCTTAGAAATGGACAGGAAAGAGACCCAGTACTTC. Translating gives CASSLEMDRKETQYF. The chain joins TRBV7-6 to TRBJ2-5, with 7 bases aligning to TRBD1. Germline trimming cut 1 base from V and 3 bases from J; bases unmatched to any gene: 5. Looked up from germline, CDR1 is SGHVS and CDR2 is FNYEAQ. The CDR3 sequence is 15 residues long. The full variable domain, rest sourced from reference TRBV7-6 and TRBJ2-5, is GAGVSQSPRYKVTKRGQDVALRCDPISGHVSLYWYRQALGQGPEFLTYFNYEAQQDKSGLPNDRFSAERPEGSISTLTIQRTEQRDSAMYRCASSLEMDRKETQYFGPGTRLLVL.

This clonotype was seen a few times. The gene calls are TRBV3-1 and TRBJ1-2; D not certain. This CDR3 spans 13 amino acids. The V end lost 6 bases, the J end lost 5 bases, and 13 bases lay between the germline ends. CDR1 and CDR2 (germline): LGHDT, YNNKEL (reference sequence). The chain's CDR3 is CASSPAVEYGYTF. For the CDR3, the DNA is TGTGCCAGCAGTCCGGCGGTGGAGTATGGCTACACCTTC. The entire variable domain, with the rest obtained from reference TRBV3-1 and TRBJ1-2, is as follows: DTAVSQTPKYLVTQMGNDKSIKCEQNLGHDTMYWYKQDSKKFLKIMFSYNNKELIINETVPNRFSPKSPDKAHLNLHINSLELGDSAVYFCASSPAVEYGYTFGSGTRLTVV.

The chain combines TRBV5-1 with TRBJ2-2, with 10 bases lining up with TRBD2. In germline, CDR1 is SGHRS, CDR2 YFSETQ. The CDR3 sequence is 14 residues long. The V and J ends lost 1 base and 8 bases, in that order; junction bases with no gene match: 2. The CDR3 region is CASSLTSGAGELFF. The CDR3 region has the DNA TGCGCCAGCAGCTTGACTAGCGGGGCGGGGGAGCTGTTTTTT.

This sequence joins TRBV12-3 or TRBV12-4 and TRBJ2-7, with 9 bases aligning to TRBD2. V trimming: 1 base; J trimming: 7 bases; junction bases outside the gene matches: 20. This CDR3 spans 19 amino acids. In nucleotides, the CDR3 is TGTGCCAGCAGTTTAGTGGTAGCGGGGGCCCTGAGCTCCTACAATGAGCAGTACTTC. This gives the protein CASSLVVAGALSSYNEQYF.

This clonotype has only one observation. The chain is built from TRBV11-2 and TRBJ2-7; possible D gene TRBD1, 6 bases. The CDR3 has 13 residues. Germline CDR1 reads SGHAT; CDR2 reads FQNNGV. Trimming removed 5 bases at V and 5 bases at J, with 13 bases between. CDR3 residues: CASSADYRDEQYF. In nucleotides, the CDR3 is TGTGCCAGCAGCGCGGATTACAGGGACGAGCAGTACTTC.

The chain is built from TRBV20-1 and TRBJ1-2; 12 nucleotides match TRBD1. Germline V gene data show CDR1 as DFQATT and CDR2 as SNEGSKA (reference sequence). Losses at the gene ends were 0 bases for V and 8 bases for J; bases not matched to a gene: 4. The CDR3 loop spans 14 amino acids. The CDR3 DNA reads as TGCAGTGCTAGAGAGGGACAGGGGGCTGCCGGCTACACCTTC. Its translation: CSAREGQGAAGYTF.

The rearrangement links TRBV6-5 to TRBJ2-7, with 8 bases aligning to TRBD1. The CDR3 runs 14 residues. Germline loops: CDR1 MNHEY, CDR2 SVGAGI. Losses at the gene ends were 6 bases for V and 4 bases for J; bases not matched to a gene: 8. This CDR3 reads CASSRPGQVYEQYF. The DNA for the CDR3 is TGTGCCAGCAGCCGACCGGGACAGGTTTACGAGCAGTACTTC.

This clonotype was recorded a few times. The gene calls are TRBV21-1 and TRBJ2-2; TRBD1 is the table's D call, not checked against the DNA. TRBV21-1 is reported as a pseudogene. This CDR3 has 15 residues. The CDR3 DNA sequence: TGTGCCAGCGGCCCAAAGGGGTATTACACCGGGGAGCTGTTTTTT. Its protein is CASGPKGYYTGELFF.

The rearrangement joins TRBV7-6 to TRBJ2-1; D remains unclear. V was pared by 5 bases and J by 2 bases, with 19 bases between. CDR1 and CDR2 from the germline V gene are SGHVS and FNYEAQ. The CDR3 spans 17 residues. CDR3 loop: CASSPRPGAVTYNEQFF. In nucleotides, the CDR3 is TGTGCCAGCAGCCCAAGACCAGGCGCTGTAACCTACAATGAGCAGTTCTTC.

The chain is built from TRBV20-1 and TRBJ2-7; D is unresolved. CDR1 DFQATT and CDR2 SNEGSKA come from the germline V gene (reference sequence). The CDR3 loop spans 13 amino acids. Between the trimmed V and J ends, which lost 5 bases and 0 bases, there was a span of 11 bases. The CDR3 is CSAPAEASYEQYF. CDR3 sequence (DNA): TGCAGTGCTCCCGCAGAGGCCTCCTACGAGCAGTACTTC.

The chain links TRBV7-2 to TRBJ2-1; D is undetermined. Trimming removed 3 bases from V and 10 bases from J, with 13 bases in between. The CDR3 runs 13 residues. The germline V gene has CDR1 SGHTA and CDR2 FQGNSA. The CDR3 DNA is TGTGCCAGCAGCTTTAACGCTGATAGGGAGCAGTTCTTC. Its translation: CASSFNADREQFF.

DNA of the CDR3: TGCAGTGCTAGAGATTCCAGGGGTTACAATGAGCAGTACTTC. Translation: CSARDSRGYNEQYF. This chain links TRBV20-1 with TRBJ2-7; tentative D call: TRBD1 (6 bases). V shed 0 bases and J shed 7 bases, with 16 bases lying between them. The CDR3 has 14 amino acids. Germline V gives CDR1 DFQATT, CDR2 SNEGSKA (reference sequence).

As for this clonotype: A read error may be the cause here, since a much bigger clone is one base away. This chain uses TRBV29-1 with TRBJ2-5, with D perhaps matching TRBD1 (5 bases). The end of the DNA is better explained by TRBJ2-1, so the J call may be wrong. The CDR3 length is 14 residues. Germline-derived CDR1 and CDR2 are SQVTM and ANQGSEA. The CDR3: CSVAPTTVQETQFF. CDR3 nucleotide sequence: TGCAGCGTTGCCCCTACGACAGTCCAAGAGACCCAGTTCTTC.

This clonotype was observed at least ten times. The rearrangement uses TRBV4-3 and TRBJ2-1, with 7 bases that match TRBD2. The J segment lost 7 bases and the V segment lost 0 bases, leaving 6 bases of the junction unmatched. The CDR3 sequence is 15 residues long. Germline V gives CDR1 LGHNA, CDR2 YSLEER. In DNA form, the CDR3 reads TGCGCCAGCAGCCAAGAGGGAGCGGGATGGAATGAGCAGTTCTTC. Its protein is CASSQEGAGWNEQFF.

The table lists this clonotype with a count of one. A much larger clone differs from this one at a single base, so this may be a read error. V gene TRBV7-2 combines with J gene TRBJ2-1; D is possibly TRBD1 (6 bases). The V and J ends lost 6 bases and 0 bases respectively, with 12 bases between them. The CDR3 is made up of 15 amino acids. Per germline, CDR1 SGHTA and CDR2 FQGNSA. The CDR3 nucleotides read TGTGCCAGCAGAGTGGACAGTTTCTCCTACAATGAGCAGTTCTTC. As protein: CASRVDSFSYNEQFF.

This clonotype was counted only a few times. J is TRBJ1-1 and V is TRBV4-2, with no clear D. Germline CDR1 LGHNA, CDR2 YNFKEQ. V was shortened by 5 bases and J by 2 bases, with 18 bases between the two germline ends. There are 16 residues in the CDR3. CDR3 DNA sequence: TGTGCCAGCAGCGGGGATGGGCAGGTGGTAAACACTGAAGCTTTCTTT. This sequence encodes CASSGDGQVVNTEAFF.

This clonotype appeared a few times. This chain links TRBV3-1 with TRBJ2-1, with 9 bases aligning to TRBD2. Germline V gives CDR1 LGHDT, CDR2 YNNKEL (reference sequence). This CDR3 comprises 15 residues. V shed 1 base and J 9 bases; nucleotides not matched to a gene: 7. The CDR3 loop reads CASSQAGGRAGEQFF. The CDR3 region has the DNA TGTGCCAGCAGCCAAGCGGGCGGGAGGGCCGGTGAGCAGTTCTTC.

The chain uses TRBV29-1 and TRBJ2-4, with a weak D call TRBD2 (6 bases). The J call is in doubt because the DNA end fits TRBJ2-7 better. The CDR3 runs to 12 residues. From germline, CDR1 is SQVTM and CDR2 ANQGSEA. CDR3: CSARPGRYEQYF. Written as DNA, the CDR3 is TGCAGCGCACGACCGGGGAGGTACGAGCAGTACTTC.